This T cell receptor (beta chain) comes out of a study of spatial heterogeneity in lung cancer. Background on the study: The average count in raw reads for each unique TCR and UMI combination exceeded nine appearances.

Comment on this clonotype: The target antigen is unknown. It may be a read error: a sequence one base away is much more abundant.

The time point here: sample taken at primary tumor resection. Overall study findings and caveats: Expanded intratumoral alpha and beta TCR counts tracked tumor mutation counts.

TCRdb fed the 5' RACE reads into MiXCR, producing one record per CDR3 protein. The sample shows over 10,000 distinct CDR3 sequences, around 5% of them seen only once. This CDR3 is built from 13 residues. Germline V lookup: CDR1 SGHVS, CDR2 FQNEAQ. The receptor was derived from a male donor with early-stage non-small cell lung cancer. This sequence joins TRBV7-8 and TRBJ1-5; D is uncertain. The material sequenced was lung tumor tissue, taken at surgery. CDR3 residues: CASSPQAHQHQHF. The CDR3 nucleotides are TGTGCCAGCAGCCCGCAGGCCCATCAGCACCAGCATTTT.